The clone carrying this T cell receptor (beta chain) has only a few counts. Its antigen is undetermined. This sample is drawn from a study of early T cells in non-severe SARS-CoV-2 infection. Study summary: Sequencing targeted bulk RNA from unsorted whole blood, leaving chains unpaired.

TCRdb itself ran the 5' RACE reads through MiXCR, one entry per CDR3 protein. Among 80,000 to 95,000 distinct CDR3 sequences listed, 16% were seen once. Findings and caveats of the study: VDJdb matching skewed toward anti-spike CD8 responses, missing private and CD4 specificities.

The V and J ends lost 5 bases and 5 bases, in that order; junction bases with no gene match: 6. This CDR3 comprises 14 residues. CDR1 is MNHEY and CDR2 is SMNVEV in the germline V gene (reference sequence). The rearrangement uses TRBV27 and TRBJ2-1; 7 nucleotides match TRBD2. This sample comprised whole blood, obtained at baseline. The sequence came from an adult who was a healthcare worker with PCR-confirmed SARS-CoV-2 infection or an uninfected control (not recorded which). This chain's CDR3 is CASSGLAVHNEQFF. CDR3 coding DNA: TGTGCCAGCAGTGGGCTAGCGGTCCACAATGAGCAGTTCTTC.